The 7 T cell receptor beta chains listed next were all sequenced from one sample in a study of blood T cell repertoires in COVID-19. The method was immunoSEQ multiplex PCR; TCRdb's version includes in-frame clones alone and lacks a portion of them. The sample holds some 350,000 clones, approximately 88% seen once. Input material: PBMCs or T cells enriched from blood (not recorded which). The origin of the receptors is a man in his thirties or forties who had recovered from COVID-19.

CDR3 DNA sequence: TGTGCCAGCAGCCCAACCTGGGGAGGGCGCACAGATACGCAGTATTTT. Amino acids: CASSPTWGGRTDTQYF. This chain joins TRBV7-6 and TRBJ2-3; 7 positions agree with TRBD2. The CDR3 is 16 residues long. Trimming at V came to 5 bases and at J to 1 base, leaving 9 bases not matched to a gene. Germline CDR1 SGHVS, CDR2 FNYEAQ.

The V and J genes are TRBV7-9 and TRBJ1-6; D is uncertain. In germline, CDR1 is SEHNR, CDR2 FQNEAQ (reference sequence). CDR3 length equals 12 residues. The V gene lost 1 base and the J gene lost 13 bases, with 8 bases spanning the gap. The DNA for the CDR3 is TGTGCCAGCAGCTTAGGAGCGCTGCCCCTCCACTTT. It yields the protein CASSLGALPLHF.

V is TRBV5-1 and J is TRBJ1-1, with a tentative D call TRBD1 (5 bases). There are 13 residues in the CDR3. Germline V lookup: CDR1 SGHRS, CDR2 YFSETQ. Trimming removed 4 bases from V and 9 bases from J, with 16 bases in between. CDR3 DNA sequence: TGCGCCAGCAGCCTCCAGGACACGTCTAAAGCTTTCTTT. Translated, it gives CASSLQDTSKAFF.

The rearrangement uses TRBV15 and TRBJ1-5; the D is unclear. From germline, CDR1 is LNHNV and CDR2 YYDKDF (reference sequence). This CDR3 is 15 amino acids long. Trimming took off 1 base at V and 4 bases at J, with 11 bases between the two ends. CDR3: CATSRGRRENQPQHF. CDR3 coding DNA: TGTGCCACCAGCAGAGGAAGGAGGGAAAATCAGCCCCAGCATTTT.

The J gene is TRBJ2-7, the V gene TRBV10-2; possible D gene TRBD1, 5 bases. The CDR3 totals 11 residues. Germline CDR1 is WSHSY and CDR2 is SAAADI. V lost 8 bases, J lost 6 bases, and 11 bases lay in between. The DNA of the CDR3 is TGCGCCAGCTGGGCAGGGTCCGAGCAGTACTTC. Protein sequence: CASWAGSEQYF.

The genes are TRBV5-6 and TRBJ2-5, with D maybe TRBD1 (5 bases). From germline, CDR1 is SGHDT and CDR2 YYEEEE. The CDR3 loop spans 13 amino acids. V was trimmed by 4 bases and J by 2 bases, leaving 9 bases between them. The CDR3 is CASSADRQETQYF. CDR3 nucleotides: TGTGCCAGCAGCGCTGACAGACAAGAGACCCAGTACTTC.

This chain links TRBV28 with TRBJ2-1; 7 bases are shared with TRBD2. This CDR3 is 15 amino acids long. Unmatched junction bases numbered 2, after V lost 1 base and J lost 2 bases. The germline CDR1 and CDR2 sequences are MDHEN and SYDVKM. CDR3 sequence reads: CASSLFGGTYNEQFF. The DNA of the CDR3 is TGTGCCAGCAGTTTATTCGGGGGGACCTACAATGAGCAGTTCTTC. Drawing the rest from reference TRBV28 and TRBJ2-1, the complete variable domain is DVKVTQSSRYLVKRTGEKVFLECVQDMDHENMFWYRQDPGLGLRLIYFSYDVKMKEKGDIPEGYSVSREKKERFSLILESASTNQTSMYLCASSLFGGTYNEQFFGPGTRLTVL.